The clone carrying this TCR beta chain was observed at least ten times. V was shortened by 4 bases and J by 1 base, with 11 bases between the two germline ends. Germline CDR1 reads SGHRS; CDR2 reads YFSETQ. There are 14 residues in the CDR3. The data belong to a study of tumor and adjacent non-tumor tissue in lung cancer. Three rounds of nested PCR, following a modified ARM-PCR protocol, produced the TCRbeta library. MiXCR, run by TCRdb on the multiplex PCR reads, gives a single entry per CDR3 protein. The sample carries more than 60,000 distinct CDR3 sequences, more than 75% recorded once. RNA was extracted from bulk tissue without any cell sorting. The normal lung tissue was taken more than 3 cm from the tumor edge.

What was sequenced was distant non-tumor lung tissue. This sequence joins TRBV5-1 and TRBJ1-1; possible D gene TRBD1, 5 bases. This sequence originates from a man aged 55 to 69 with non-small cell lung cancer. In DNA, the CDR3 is TGCGCCAGCAGCCCGGGACTCCGGAACACTGAAGCTTTCTTT. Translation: CASSPGLRNTEAFF.